This T cell receptor (beta chain) originates from a study of blood T cell repertoires in COVID-19. Overall study context: In each case, the material was cDNA or gDNA derived from T cells, B-cell-depleted T cells, or PBMCs.

Trimming took 7 bases from V and 7 from J, leaving 16 bases between them. The CDR3 contains 13 residues. This table comes from immunoSEQ multiplex PCR, and its TCRdb copy is limited to in-frame clones, with some not included. The sample carries over 150,000 clones, approximately 80% recorded once. J is TRBJ1-2 and V is TRBV12-3 or TRBV12-4; the D gene is possibly TRBD1 (6 bases). The sequenced sample consisted of peripheral blood. The TCR was taken from a man aged 55 to 70 with acute or convalescent COVID-19. This CDR3 is CASNPLGAFGYTF. The CDR3 nucleotides read TGTGCCAGCAACCCCTTGGGGGCTTTTGGCTACACCTTC.